Listed below are T cell receptor beta chains from one sample, sequenced in a study of blood T cell repertoires in COVID-19. Produced via immunoSEQ multiplex PCR; TCRdb's table is partial and in-frame only. The sample has 100,000 to 150,000 clones; 85% are singletons. The sequencing input was peripheral blood. Source of these receptors: an elderly woman with COVID-19, enrolled during active disease. Both conserved end residues are part of each CDR3. The D gene is left open where the match is weak. Rows give clone size only sometimes, using once, few, many, or a class for an expanded clone.

v_call	j_call	d_call	clone_size	cdr3_aa	cdr3_nt
TRBV9	TRBJ2-5	TRBD2	.	CASSVGSGSVQETQYF	TGTGCCAGCAGCGTAGGGAGCGGGAGTGTCCAAGAGACCCAGTACTTC
TRBV7-6	TRBJ2-1	TRBD2	once	CASSFLGTSGVNEQFF	TGTGCCAGCAGCTTTTTAGGGACTAGCGGAGTCAATGAGCAGTTCTTC
TRBV3-1/TRBV3-2	TRBJ2-4	TRBD1	.	CASSQVGQGAGNIQYF	TGTGCCAGCAGCCAAGTTGGGCAGGGGGCCGGAAACATTCAGTACTTC
TRBV7-3	TRBJ1-6	.	.	CASSLIGQNNSPLHF	TGTGCCAGCAGCTTGATTGGACAGAATAATTCACCCCTCCACTTT
TRBV7-8	TRBJ2-7	TRBD2	once	CASSLGTSGRYEQYF	TGTGCCAGCAGCTTAGGGACTAGCGGGAGGTACGAGCAGTACTTC
TRBV27	TRBJ1-1	TRBD1	few	CASSLDRATEAFF	TGTGCCAGCAGTTTAGACAGGGCCACTGAAGCTTTCTTT
TRBV12-3/TRBV12-4	TRBJ1-1	.	.	CASSLWGAEAFF	TGTGCCAGCAGTTTATGGGGAGCTGAAGCTTTCTTT
TRBV5-6	TRBJ2-7	TRBD2	.	CASSLAVKGLLREQYF	TGTGCCAGCAGCTTGGCCGTAAAGGGACTACTACGAGAGCAGTACTTC
TRBV11-2	TRBJ2-3	.	.	CASSVYTDTQYF	TGTGCCAGCAGCGTATACACAGATACGCAGTATTTT
TRBV10-3	TRBJ1-2	.	.	CAVGDRNYGYTF	TGTGCCGTCGGGGATCGAAACTATGGCTACACCTTC
TRBV7-9	TRBJ1-5	.	few	CASRLDGSNQPQHF	TGTGCCAGCAGGTTAGACGGTAGCAATCAGCCCCAGCATTTT
TRBV6-6	TRBJ2-2	.	.	CASSSQGRSGELFF	TGTGCCAGCAGTTCCCAGGGCAGGTCAGGGGAGCTGTTTTTT
TRBV14	TRBJ1-6	.	.	CASSHDSRNSPLHF	TGTGCCAGCAGCCATGATTCGAGAAATTCACCCCTCCACTTT
TRBV5-4	TRBJ2-3	.	.	CASSFPLPGSTDTQYF	TGTGCCAGCAGTTTCCCCCTGCCCGGTAGCACAGATACGCAGTATTTT
TRBV5-1	TRBJ1-6	.	.	CASSFLWGGSGSPLHF	TGCGCCAGCAGCTTCCTGTGGGGGGGCAGTGGTTCACCCCTCCACTTT
TRBV19	TRBJ1-1	TRBD1	once	CASRSAGTVNTEAFF	TGTGCCAGTAGGTCTGCCGGGACAGTAAACACTGAAGCTTTCTTT
TRBV5-1	TRBJ2-7	.	.	CASSLSTELYEQYF	TGCGCCAGCAGCTTGAGCACGGAGTTATACGAGCAGTACTTC
TRBV28	TRBJ2-2	.	.	CASSSRQRYTGELFF	TGTGCCAGCAGTTCGAGGCAGAGATATACCGGGGAGCTGTTTTTT